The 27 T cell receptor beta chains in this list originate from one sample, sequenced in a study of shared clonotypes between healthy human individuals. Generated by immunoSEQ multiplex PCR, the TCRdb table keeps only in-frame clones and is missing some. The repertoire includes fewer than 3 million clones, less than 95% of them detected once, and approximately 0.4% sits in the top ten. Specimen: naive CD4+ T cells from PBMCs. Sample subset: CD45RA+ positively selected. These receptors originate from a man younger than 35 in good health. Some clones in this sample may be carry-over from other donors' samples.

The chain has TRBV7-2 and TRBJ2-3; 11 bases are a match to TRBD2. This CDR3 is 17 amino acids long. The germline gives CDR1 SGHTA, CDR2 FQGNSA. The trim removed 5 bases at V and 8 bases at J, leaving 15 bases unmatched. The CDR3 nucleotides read TGTGCCAGCAGCGTCAACGCGGGACTAGCGGTGGGGAGTACGCAGTATTTT. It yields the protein CASSVNAGLAVGSTQYF. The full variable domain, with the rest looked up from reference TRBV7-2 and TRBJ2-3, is GAGVSQSPSNKVTEKGKDVELRCDPISGHTALYWYRQSLGQGLEFLIYFQGNSAPDKSGLPSDRFSAERTGGSVSTLTIQRTQQEDSAVYLCASSVNAGLAVGSTQYFGPGTRLTVL.

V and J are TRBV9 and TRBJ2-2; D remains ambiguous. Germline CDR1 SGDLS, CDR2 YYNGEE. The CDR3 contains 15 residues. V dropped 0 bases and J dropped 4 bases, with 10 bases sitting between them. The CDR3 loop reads CASSVEVGSTGELFF. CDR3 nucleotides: TGTGCCAGCAGCGTAGAGGTGGGGTCCACCGGGGAGCTGTTTTTT.

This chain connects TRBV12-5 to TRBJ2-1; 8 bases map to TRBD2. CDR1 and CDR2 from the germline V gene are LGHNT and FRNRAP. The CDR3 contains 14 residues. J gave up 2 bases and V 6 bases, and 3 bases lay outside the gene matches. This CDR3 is CASGAGGAYNEQFF. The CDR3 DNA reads TGTGCTAGTGGCGCGGGAGGAGCCTACAATGAGCAGTTCTTC. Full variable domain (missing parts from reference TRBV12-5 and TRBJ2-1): DARVTQTPRHKVTEMGQEVTMRCQPILGHNTVFWYRQTMMQGLELLAYFRNRAPLDDSGMPKDRFSAEMPDATLATLKIQPSEPRDSAVYFCASGAGGAYNEQFFGPGTRLTVL.

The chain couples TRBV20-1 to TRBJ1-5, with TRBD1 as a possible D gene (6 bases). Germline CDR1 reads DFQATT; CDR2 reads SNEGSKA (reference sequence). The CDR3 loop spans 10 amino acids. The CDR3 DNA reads TGCGGGGCAGGGGATCAGCCCCAGCATTTT. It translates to CGAGDQPQHF.

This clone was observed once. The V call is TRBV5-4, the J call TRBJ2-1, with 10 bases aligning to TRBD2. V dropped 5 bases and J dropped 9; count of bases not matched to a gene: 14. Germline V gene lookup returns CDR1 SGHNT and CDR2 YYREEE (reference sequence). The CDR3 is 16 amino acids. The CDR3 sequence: CASSYGSGRSWVEQFF. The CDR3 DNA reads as TGTGCCAGCAGTTACGGTAGCGGGAGGAGCTGGGTTGAGCAGTTCTTC.

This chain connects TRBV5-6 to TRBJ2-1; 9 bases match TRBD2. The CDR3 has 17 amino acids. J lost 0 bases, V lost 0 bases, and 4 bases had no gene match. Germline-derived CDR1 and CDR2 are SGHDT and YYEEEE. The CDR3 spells CASSLGLAGVSYNEQFF. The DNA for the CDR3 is TGTGCCAGCAGCTTGGGGTTAGCGGGAGTCTCCTACAATGAGCAGTTCTTC.

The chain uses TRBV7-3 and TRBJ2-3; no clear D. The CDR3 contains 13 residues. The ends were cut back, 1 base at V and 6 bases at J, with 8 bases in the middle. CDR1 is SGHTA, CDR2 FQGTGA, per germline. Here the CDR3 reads CASSLNRFDTQYF. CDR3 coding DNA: TGTGCCAGCAGCTTAAATCGGTTTGATACGCAGTATTTT.

The CDR3 DNA sequence: TGTGCCAGCAGCCCGGGACAGGGGCAAGAGACCCAGTACTTC. Translated: CASSPGQGQETQYF. The chain carries TRBV28 and TRBJ2-5; 10 bases fit TRBD1. V lost 6 bases and J lost 2; bases outside the gene matches: 3. The CDR3 loop spans 14 amino acids. Per the germline V gene, CDR1 is MDHEN and CDR2 is SYDVKM.

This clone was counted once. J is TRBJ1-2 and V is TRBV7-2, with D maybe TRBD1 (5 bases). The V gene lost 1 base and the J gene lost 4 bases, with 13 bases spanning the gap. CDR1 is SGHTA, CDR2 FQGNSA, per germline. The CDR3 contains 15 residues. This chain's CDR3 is CASSLGRDEFYGYTF. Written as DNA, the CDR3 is TGTGCCAGCAGCTTAGGCAGGGACGAATTCTATGGCTACACCTTC.

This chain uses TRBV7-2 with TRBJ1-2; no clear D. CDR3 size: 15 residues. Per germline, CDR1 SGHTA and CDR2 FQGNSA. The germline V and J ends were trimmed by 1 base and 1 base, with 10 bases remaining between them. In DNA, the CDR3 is TGTGCCAGCAGCTTAGGACTTACTTTTAACTATGGCTACACCTTC. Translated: CASSLGLTFNYGYTF.

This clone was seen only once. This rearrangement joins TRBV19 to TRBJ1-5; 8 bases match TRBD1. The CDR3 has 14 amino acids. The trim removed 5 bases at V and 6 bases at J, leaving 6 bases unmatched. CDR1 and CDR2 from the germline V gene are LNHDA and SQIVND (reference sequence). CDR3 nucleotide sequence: TGTGCCAGTAGTCGCAGGGGGCAGGTTCAGCCCCAGCATTTT. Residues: CASSRRGQVQPQHF.

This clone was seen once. As DNA, the CDR3 is TGTGCCAGCAGCTTAGTCCACAGGGATCCGGACAATGAGCAGTTCTTC. This gives the protein CASSLVHRDPDNEQFF. The J gene is TRBJ2-1, the V gene TRBV7-3; a possible D gene is TRBD1 (6 bases). The germline gives CDR1 SGHTA, CDR2 FQGTGA. The CDR3 consists of 16 residues. The V gene lost 2 bases and the J gene lost 5 bases, with 16 bases spanning the gap. Filled out from reference TRBV7-3 and TRBJ2-1, the complete variable domain reads GAGVSQTPSNKVTEKGKYVELRCDPISGHTALYWYRQSLGQGPEFLIYFQGTGAADDSGLPNDRFFAVRPEGSVSTLKIQRTERGDSAVYLCASSLVHRDPDNEQFFGPGTRLTVL.

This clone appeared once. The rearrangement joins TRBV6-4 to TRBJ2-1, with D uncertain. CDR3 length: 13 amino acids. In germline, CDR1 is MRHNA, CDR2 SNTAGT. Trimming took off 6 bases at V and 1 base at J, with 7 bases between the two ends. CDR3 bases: TGTGCCAGCAGCAAAGGGTCCTACAATGAGCAGTTCTTC. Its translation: CASSKGSYNEQFF.

CDR3 nucleotides: TGCGCCAGCAGCGCAGGGACAGGTCGATCGGATACGCAGTATTTT. It yields the protein CASSAGTGRSDTQYF. This chain joins TRBV5-1 and TRBJ2-3; 8 bases map to TRBD1. The CDR3 consists of 15 residues. Germline trimming cut 4 bases from V and 6 bases from J; bases unmatched to any gene: 10. CDR1 and CDR2 (germline): SGHRS, YFSETQ. The complete variable domain, with remaining parts taken from reference TRBV5-1 and TRBJ2-3, reads KAGVTQTPRYLIKTRGQQVTLSCSPISGHRSVSWYQQTPGQGLQFLFEYFSETQRNKGNFPGRFSGRQFSNSRSEMNVSTLELGDSALYLCASSAGTGRSDTQYFGPGTRLTVL.

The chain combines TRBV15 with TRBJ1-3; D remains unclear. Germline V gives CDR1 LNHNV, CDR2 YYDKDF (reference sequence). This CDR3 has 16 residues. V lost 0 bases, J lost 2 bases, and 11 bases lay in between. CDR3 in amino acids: CATSRDPRGAGNTIYF. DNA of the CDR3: TGTGCCACCAGCAGAGATCCTCGCGGGGCTGGAAACACCATATATTTT.

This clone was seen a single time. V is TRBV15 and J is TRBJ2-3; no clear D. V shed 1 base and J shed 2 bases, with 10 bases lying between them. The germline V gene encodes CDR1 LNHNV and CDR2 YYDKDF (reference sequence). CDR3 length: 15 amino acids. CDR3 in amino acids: CATSRAQAATDTQYF. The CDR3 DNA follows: TGTGCCACCAGCAGAGCGCAGGCTGCCACAGATACGCAGTATTTT.

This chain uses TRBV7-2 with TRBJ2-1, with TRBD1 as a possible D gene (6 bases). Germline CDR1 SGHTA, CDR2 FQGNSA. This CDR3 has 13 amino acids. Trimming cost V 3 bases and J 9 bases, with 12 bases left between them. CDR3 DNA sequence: TGTGCCAGCAGCTTTGGCAGGGGCCTTGAGCAGTTCTTC. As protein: CASSFGRGLEQFF. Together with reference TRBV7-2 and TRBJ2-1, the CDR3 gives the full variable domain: GAGVSQSPSNKVTEKGKDVELRCDPISGHTALYWYRQSLGQGLEFLIYFQGNSAPDKSGLPSDRFSAERTGGSVSTLTIQRTQQEDSAVYLCASSFGRGLEQFFGPGTRLTVL.

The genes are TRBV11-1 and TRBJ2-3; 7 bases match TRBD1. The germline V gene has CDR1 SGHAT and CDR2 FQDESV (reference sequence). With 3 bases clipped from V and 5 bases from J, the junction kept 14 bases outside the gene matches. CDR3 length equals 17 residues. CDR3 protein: CASSFLRGGEGEDTQYF. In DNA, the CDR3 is TGTGCCAGCAGCTTTTTGAGAGGGGGCGAAGGTGAAGATACGCAGTATTTT.

The CDR3 DNA sequence: TGTGCCAGCAGCTTAAAGAACACCGGGGAGCTGTTTTTT. Protein product: CASSLKNTGELFF. The gene calls are TRBV7-8 and TRBJ2-2; D remains ambiguous. The CDR3 is 13 amino acids. Germline V lookup: CDR1 SGHVS, CDR2 FQNEAQ. Trimming pared 2 bases from V and 1 base from J, leaving 2 bases between.

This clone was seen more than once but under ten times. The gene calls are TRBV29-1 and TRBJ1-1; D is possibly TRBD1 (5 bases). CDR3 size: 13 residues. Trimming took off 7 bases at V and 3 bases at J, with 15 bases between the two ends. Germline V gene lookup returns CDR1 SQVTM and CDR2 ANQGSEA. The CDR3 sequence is CSAPGRRDTEAFF. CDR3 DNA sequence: TGCAGCGCACCGGGACGGAGAGACACTGAAGCTTTCTTT.

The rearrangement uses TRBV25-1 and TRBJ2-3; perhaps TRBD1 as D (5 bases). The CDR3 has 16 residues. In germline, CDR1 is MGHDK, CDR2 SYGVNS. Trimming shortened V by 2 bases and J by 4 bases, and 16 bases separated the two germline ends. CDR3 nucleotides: TGTGCCAGCAGTGAAAATGGAAGGGGCCGAGCAGATACGCAGTATTTT. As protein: CASSENGRGRADTQYF.

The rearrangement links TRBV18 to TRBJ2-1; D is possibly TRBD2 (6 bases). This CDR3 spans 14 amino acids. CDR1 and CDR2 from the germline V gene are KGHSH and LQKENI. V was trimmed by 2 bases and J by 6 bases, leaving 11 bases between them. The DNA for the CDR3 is TGTGCCAGCTCACCAAGGAGCGGGCTCAATGAGCAGTTCTTC. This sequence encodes CASSPRSGLNEQFF.

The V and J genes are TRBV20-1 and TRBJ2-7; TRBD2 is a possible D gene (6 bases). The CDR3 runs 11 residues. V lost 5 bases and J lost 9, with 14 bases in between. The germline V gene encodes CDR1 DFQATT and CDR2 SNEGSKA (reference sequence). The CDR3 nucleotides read TGCAGTGCTCCGGACTATTCCGGGCAGTACTTC. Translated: CSAPDYSGQYF.

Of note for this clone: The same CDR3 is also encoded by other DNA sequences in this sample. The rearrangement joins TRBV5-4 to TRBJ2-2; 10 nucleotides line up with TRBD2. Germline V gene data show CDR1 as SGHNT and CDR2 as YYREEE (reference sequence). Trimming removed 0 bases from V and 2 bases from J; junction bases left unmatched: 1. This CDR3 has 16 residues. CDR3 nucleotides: TGTGCCAGCAGCTTGGGGACTAGCGGAAACACCGGGGAGCTGTTTTTT. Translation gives CASSLGTSGNTGELFF.

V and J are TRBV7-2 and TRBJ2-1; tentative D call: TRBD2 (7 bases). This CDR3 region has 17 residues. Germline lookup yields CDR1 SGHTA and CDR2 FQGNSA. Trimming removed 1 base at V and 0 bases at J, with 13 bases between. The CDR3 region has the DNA TGTGCCAGCAGCTTAGTCGGGGGCGGGAGCTCCTACAATGAGCAGTTCTTC. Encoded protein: CASSLVGGGSSYNEQFF.

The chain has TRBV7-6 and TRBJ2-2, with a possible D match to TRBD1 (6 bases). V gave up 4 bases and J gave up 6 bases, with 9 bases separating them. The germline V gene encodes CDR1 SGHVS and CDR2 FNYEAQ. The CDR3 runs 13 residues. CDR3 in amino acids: CASSSYRAGELFF. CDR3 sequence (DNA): TGTGCCAGCAGCTCTTACAGGGCCGGGGAGCTGTTTTTT. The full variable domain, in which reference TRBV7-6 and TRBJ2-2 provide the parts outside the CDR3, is GAGVSQSPRYKVTKRGQDVALRCDPISGHVSLYWYRQALGQGPEFLTYFNYEAQQDKSGLPNDRFSAERPEGSISTLTIQRTEQRDSAMYRCASSSYRAGELFFGEGSRLTVL.

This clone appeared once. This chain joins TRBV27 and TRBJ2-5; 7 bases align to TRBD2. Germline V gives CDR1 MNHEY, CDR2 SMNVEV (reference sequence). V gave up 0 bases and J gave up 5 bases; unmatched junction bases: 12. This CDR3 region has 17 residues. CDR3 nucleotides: TGTGCCAGCAGTTTATCGGGAATGACTAGCTTTGTCGAGACCCAGTACTTC. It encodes CASSLSGMTSFVETQYF.